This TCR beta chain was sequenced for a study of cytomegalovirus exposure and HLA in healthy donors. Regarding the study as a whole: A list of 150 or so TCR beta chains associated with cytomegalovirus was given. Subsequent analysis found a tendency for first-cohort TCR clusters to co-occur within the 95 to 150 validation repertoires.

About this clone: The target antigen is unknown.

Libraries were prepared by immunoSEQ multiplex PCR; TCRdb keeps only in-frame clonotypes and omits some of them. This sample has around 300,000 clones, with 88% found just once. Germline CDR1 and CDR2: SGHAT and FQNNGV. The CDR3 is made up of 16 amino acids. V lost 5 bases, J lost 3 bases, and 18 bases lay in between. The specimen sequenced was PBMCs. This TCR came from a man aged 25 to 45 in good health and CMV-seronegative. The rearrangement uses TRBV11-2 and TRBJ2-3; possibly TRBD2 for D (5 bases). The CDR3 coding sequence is TGTGCCAGCAGCATACCAGGACTCTCATTTACAGATACGCAGTATTTT. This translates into CASSIPGLSFTDTQYF.